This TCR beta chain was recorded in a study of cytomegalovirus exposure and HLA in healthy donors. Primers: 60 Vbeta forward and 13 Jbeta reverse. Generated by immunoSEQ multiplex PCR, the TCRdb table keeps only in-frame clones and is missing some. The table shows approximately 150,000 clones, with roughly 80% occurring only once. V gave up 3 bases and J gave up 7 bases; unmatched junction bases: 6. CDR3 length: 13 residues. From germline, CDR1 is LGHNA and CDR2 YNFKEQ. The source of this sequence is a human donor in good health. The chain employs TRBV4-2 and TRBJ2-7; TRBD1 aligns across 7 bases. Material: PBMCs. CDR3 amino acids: CASSQTGTGEQYF. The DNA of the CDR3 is TGTGCCAGCAGCCAGACAGGGACGGGGGAGCAGTACTTC.